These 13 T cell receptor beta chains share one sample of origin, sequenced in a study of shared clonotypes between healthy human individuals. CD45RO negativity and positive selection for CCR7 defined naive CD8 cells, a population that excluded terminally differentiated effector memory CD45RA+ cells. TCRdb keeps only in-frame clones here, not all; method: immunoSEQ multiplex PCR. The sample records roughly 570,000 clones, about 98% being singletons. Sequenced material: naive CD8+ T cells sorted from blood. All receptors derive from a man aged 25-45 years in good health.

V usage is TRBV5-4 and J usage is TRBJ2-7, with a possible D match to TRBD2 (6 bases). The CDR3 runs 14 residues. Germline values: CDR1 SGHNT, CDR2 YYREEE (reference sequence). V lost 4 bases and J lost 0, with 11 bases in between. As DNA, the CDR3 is TGTGCCAGCAGCCCCCGGGAGAGCTCCTACGAGCAGTACTTC. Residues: CASSPRESSYEQYF. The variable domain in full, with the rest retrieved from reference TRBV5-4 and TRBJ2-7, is ETGVTQSPTHLIKTRGQQVTLRCSSQSGHNTVSWYQQALGQGPQFIFQYYREEENGRGNFPPRFSGLQFPNYSSELNVNALELDDSALYLCASSPRESSYEQYFGPGTRLTVT.

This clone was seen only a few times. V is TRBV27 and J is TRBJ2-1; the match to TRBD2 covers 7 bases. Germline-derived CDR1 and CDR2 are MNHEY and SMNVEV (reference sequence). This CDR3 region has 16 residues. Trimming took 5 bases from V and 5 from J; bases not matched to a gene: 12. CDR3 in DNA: TGTGCCAGCAGTACTGGCTGGCGGGAGTACGACAATGAGCAGTTCTTC. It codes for CASSTGWREYDNEQFF.

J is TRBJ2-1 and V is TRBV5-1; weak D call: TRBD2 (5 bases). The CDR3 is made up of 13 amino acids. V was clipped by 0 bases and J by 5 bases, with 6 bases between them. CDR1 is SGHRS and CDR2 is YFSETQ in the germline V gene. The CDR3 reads CASSLAGNNEQFF. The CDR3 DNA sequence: TGCGCCAGCAGCTTGGCCGGGAACAATGAGCAGTTCTTC.

The CDR3 sequence is CASSFVKVTGVNEKLFF. In DNA, the CDR3 is TGTGCCAGCAGTTTTGTGAAGGTTACAGGGGTCAATGAAAAACTGTTTTTT. The chain recombines TRBV27 with TRBJ1-4, with 7 bases lining up with TRBD1. Germline V gives CDR1 MNHEY, CDR2 SMNVEV (reference sequence). V lost 3 bases and J lost 5; bases outside the gene matches: 12. The CDR3 consists of 17 residues.

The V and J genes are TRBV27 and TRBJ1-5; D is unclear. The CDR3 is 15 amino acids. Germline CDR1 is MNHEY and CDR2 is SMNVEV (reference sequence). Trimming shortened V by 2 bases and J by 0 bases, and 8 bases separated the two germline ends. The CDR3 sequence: CASSLMGFSNQPQHF. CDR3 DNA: TGTGCCAGCAGTTTAATGGGTTTTAGCAATCAGCCCCAGCATTTT.

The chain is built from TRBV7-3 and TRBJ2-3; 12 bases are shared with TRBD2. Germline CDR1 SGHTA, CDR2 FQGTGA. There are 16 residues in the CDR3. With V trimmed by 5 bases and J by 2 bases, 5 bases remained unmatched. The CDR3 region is CASSPRLAGVTDTQYF. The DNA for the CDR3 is TGTGCCAGCAGCCCGCGACTAGCGGGAGTCACAGATACGCAGTATTTT.

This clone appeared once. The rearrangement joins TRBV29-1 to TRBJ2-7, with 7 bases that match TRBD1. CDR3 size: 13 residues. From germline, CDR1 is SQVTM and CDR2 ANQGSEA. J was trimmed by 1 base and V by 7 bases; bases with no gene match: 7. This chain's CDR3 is CSATGQLSYEQYF. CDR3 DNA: TGCAGCGCCACGGGACAGTTATCCTACGAGCAGTACTTC.

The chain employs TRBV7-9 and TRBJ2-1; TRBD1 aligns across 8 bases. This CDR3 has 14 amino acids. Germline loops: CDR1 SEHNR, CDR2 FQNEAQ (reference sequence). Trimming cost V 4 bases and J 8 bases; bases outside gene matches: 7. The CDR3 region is CASSSTGVGDEQFF. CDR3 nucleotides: TGTGCCAGCAGCTCGACAGGGGTAGGGGATGAGCAGTTCTTC.

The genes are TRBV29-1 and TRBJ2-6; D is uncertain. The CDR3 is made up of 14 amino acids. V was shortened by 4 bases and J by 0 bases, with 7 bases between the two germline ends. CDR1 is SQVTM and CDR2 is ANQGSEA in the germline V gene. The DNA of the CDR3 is TGCAGCGTTGTAGACAACTCTGGGGCCAACGTCCTGACTTTC. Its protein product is CSVVDNSGANVLTF.

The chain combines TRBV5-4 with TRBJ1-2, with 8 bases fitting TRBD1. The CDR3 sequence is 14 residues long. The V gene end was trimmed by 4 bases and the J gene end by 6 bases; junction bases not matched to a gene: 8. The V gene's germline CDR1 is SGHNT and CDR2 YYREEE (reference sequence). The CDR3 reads CASSTDRARHGYTF. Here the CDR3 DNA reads TGTGCCAGCAGCACGGACAGGGCCCGGCATGGCTACACCTTC.

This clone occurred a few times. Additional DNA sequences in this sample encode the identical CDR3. The CDR3 DNA reads as TGTGCCAGCAGTCGAGGGTATGGCTACACCTTC. The encoded protein is CASSRGYGYTF. The rearrangement uses TRBV9 and TRBJ1-2; D is undetermined. The germline CDR1 and CDR2 sequences are SGDLS and YYNGEE. Trimming removed 5 bases at V and 5 bases at J, with 7 bases between. This CDR3 is built from 11 residues. Using reference TRBV9 and TRBJ1-2 for the parts outside the CDR3, the full variable domain is DSGVTQTPKHLITATGQRVTLRCSPRSGDLSVYWYQQSLDQGLQFLIQYYNGEERAKGNILERFSAQQFPDLHSELNLSSLELGDSALYFCASSRGYGYTFGSGTRLTVV.

The chain's CDR3 is CAILWETFNEQFF. In DNA, the CDR3 is TGTGCCATTCTGTGGGAGACATTCAATGAGCAGTTCTTC. J is TRBJ2-1 and V is TRBV2, with TRBD2 as a possible D gene (5 bases). Between the trimmed V and J ends, which lost 10 bases and 6 bases, there was a span of 16 bases. Germline V gene sequence: CDR1 SNHLY, CDR2 FYNNEI. The CDR3 is made up of 13 amino acids.

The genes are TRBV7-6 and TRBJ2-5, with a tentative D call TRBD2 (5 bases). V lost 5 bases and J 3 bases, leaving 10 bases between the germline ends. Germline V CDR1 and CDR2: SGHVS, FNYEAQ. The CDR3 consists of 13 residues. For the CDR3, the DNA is TGTGCCAGCAGCCCCCCGGGGAAAGAGACCCAGTACTTC. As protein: CASSPPGKETQYF.